The 5 T cell receptor beta chains listed next were all sequenced from one sample in a study of blood T cell repertoires in COVID-19. Method: immunoSEQ multiplex PCR; TCRdb's copy keeps in-frame clones and lacks some. The repertoire holds 150,000 to 200,000 clones, with about 80% as singletons. The sample comprised peripheral blood. These receptors originate from a woman aged 40-49 years with COVID-19, enrolled during active disease.

The chain recombines TRBV3-1 (or the pseudogene TRBV3-2) with TRBJ2-5; no reliable D call. This CDR3 region has 14 residues. Per the germline V gene, CDR1 is LGHDT and CDR2 is YNNKEL (reference sequence). V was trimmed by 8 bases and J by 4 bases, leaving 17 bases between them. The CDR3 loop is CASQGPLAGETQYF. The DNA of the CDR3 is TGTGCCAGCCAAGGTCCATTAGCTGGAGAGACCCAGTACTTC.

The chain uses TRBV3-1 (or the pseudogene TRBV3-2) and TRBJ2-1, with 9 bases that match TRBD2. Germline assignment: CDR1 LGHDT and CDR2 YNNKEL (reference sequence). The CDR3 length is 15 residues. Trimming cost V 2 bases and J 7 bases; bases outside gene matches: 6. CDR3 sequence: CASSQLAGDRNEQFF. The CDR3 bases are TGTGCCAGCAGCCAATTAGCGGGAGATAGGAATGAGCAGTTCTTC.

The chain carries TRBV27 and TRBJ2-7; D is perhaps TRBD1 (5 bases). The CDR3 covers 13 residues. V gave up 3 bases and J gave up 3 bases, with 9 bases separating them. Germline CDR1 MNHEY, CDR2 SMNVEV (reference sequence). DNA for the CDR3: TGTGCCAGCAGTTTGGGGCAGAACTACGAGCAGTACGTC. It is translated as CASSLGQNYEQYV.

The chain combines TRBV15 with TRBJ1-4, with TRBD1 matching over 10 bases. The CDR3 has 17 residues. J was trimmed by 8 bases and V by 3 bases; bases with no gene match: 12. Germline V gives CDR1 LNHNV, CDR2 YYDKDF (reference sequence). The CDR3 sequence: CATSRPIIGTGEEKLFF. Written as DNA, the CDR3 is TGTGCCACCAGCAGGCCAATTATAGGGACAGGGGAGGAAAAACTGTTTTTT.

This clone was picked up one time. V and J are TRBV11-2 and TRBJ2-3, with 12 nucleotides matching TRBD2. The CDR3 consists of 16 residues. CDR1 and CDR2 (germline): SGHAT, FQNNGV. The junction had 7 bases not matched to a gene; V was cut back by 5 bases and J by 4 bases. The CDR3 sequence: CASSLGLAGRADTQYF. The CDR3 DNA follows: TGTGCCAGCAGCCTCGGACTAGCGGGGCGGGCAGATACGCAGTATTTT. Full variable domain (outside the CDR3, taken from reference TRBV11-2 and TRBJ2-3): EAGVAQSPRYKIIEKRQSVAFWCNPISGHATLYWYQQILGQGPKLLIQFQNNGVVDDSQLPKDRFSAERLKGVDSTLKIQPAKLEDSAVYLCASSLGLAGRADTQYFGPGTRLTVL.